A selection of T cell receptor beta chains follows, all from one sample in a study of response to subunit inactivated influenza vaccine. Each CDR3 protein is one row after TCRdb ran MiXCR on the RT-PCR reads. Among some 500,000 distinct CDR3 sequences listed, less than 30% were seen once. Sequenced here: CD4+ T cells sorted from PBMCs, sampled around 5 days after vaccination. The receptors were gathered from a middle-aged man who received an inactivated influenza vaccine. The CDR3 runs from the conserved cysteine through the conserved F or W. Expanded clones get a size class; other rows say once, few or many, or leave the size out.

V	J	size	CDR3
TRBV20-1	TRBJ2-1	few	CSASDVHEQFF
TRBV30	TRBJ1-2	-	CAWTLTRGNYGYTF
TRBV29-1	TRBJ2-5	-	CSVATTGKEETQYF
TRBV6-1	TRBJ2-1	-	CASSAGGEYNEQFF
TRBV6-2/TRBV6-3	TRBJ2-1	-	CASSFLAGGGRPHEQFF
TRBV12-3/TRBV12-4	TRBJ1-1	few	CASSLGADGGGEAFF
TRBV4-1	TRBJ1-5	-	CASSQSGASNQPQHF
TRBV12-3/TRBV12-4	TRBJ2-3	-	CASGQGASVDTQYF
TRBV12-3/TRBV12-4	TRBJ1-1	few	CASSLGQGLEAFF
TRBV6-2/TRBV6-3	TRBJ2-3	-	CASSYEDRVTDTQYF
TRBV3-1	TRBJ2-3	-	CASSHSGTDTQYF
TRBV5-1	TRBJ1-4	many	CASSLLPVEKLFF
TRBV6-6	TRBJ2-7	many	CASSGTAYEQYF
TRBV6-2/TRBV6-3	TRBJ2-1	few	CASRPGTNNEQFF
TRBV29-1	TRBJ2-2	few	CSVGQGAPTGELFF
TRBV24-1	TRBJ2-1	-	CATMREGHEQFF
TRBV7-6	TRBJ1-1	-	CASSLLVNTEAFF
TRBV7-9	TRBJ2-7	-	CASSFSGGNEQYF
TRBV7-2	TRBJ2-7	many	CASSLVSGVGYEQYF
TRBV6-1	TRBJ2-1	-	CASSARGLPPYNEKFF
TRBV4-3	TRBJ2-6	many	CASSQDLRGSGANVLTF
TRBV20-1	TRBJ2-7	-	CSARDQPHEQYF
TRBV7-2	TRBJ1-1	-	CASSSQGTGEAFF
TRBV5-6	TRBJ2-3	few	CASSVRTSGGATDTQYF
TRBV6-2/TRBV6-3	TRBJ2-5	-	CASSLPLYQETQYF
TRBV5-1	TRBJ2-7	few	CASSVGLGSEQYF
TRBV6-1	TRBJ2-3	-	CASSRRTSTWDTQYF
TRBV7-8	TRBJ2-7	-	CASSARVSYEQYF
TRBV6-1	TRBJ2-1	-	CASSSLGLAGGGNEQFF
TRBV15	TRBJ2-4	-	CATSRDRTGNIQYF
TRBV5-1	TRBJ2-7	few	CASSLGSFSGGSSYEQYF
TRBV20-1	TRBJ2-3	-	CSARGLGARSTDTQYF
TRBV6-2/TRBV6-3	TRBJ2-7	-	CASSPHVRTSGRRWDYEQYF
TRBV5-1	TRBJ2-7	-	CASSFPVGLAGGTGEQYF
TRBV5-5	TRBJ1-5	-	CASSLSSDQPQHF
TRBV28	TRBJ2-1	-	CASSFYLRGRGAYNEQFF
TRBV7-9	TRBJ2-3	-	CASSLSVGTDTQYF